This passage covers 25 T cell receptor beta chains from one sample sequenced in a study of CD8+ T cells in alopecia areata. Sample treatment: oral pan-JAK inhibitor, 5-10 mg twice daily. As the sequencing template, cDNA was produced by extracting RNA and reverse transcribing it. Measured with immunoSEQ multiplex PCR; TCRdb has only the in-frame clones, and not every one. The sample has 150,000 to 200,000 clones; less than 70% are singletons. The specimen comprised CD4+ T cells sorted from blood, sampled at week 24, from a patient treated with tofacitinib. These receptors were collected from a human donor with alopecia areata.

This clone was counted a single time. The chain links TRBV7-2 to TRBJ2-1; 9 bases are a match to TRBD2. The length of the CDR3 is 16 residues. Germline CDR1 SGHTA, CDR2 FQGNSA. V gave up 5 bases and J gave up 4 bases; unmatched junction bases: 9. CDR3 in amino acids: CASSPKALAGYNEQFF. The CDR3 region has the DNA TGTGCCAGCAGCCCCAAGGCGCTAGCGGGGTACAATGAGCAGTTCTTC.

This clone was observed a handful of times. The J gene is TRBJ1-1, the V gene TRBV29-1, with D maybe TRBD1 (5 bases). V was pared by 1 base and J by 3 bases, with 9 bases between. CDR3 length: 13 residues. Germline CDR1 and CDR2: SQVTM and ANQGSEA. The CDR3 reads CSVEAGAYTEAFF. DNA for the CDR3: TGCAGCGTTGAAGCTGGGGCGTACACTGAAGCTTTCTTT.

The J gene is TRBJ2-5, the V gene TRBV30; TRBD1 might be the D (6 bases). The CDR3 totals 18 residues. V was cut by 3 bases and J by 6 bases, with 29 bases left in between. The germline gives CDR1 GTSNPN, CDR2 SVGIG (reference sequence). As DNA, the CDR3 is TGTGCCTGGAGGTACCCATCACCATTAAACAGGGTTACTAAGACCCAGTACTTC. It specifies CAWRYPSPLNRVTKTQYF.

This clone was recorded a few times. For the CDR3, the DNA is TGCAGCGCAACAGGGGGCAGGAGCTCCTACGAGCAGTACTTC. Its protein is CSATGGRSSYEQYF. The chain links TRBV29-1 to TRBJ2-7; 9 bases fit TRBD1. Germline V gene lookup returns CDR1 SQVTM and CDR2 ANQGSEA. The CDR3 extends over 14 amino acids. V trimming: 7 bases; J trimming: 0 bases; junction bases outside the gene matches: 7.

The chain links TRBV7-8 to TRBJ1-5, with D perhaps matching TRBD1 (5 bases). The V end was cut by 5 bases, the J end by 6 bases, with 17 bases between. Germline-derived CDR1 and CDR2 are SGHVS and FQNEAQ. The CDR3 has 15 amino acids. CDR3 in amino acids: CASSPGGGWAQPQHF. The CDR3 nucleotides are TGTGCCAGCAGCCCTGGGGGGGGATGGGCTCAGCCCCAGCATTTT.

The DNA of the CDR3 is TGTGCCAGCAGTAAAGAAGGAGAGACCCAGTACTTC. As protein: CASSKEGETQYF. The genes are TRBV27 and TRBJ2-5; no firm D call. V dropped 5 bases and J dropped 4 bases, with 8 bases sitting between them. There are 12 residues in the CDR3. Germline CDR1 and CDR2: MNHEY and SMNVEV (reference sequence).

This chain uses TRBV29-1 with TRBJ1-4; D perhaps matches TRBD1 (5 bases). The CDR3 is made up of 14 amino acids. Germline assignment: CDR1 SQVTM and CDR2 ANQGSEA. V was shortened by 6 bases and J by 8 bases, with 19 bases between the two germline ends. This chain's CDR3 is CSVATGPGVEKLFF. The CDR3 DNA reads TGCAGCGTAGCCACAGGTCCCGGCGTGGAAAAACTGTTTTTT.

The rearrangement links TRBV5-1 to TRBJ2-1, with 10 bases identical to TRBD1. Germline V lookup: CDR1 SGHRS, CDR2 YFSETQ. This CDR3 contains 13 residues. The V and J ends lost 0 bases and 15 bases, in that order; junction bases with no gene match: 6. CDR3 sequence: CASSLDPGQGSFF. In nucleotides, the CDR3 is TGCGCCAGCAGCTTGGACCCGGGACAGGGGTCGTTCTTC.

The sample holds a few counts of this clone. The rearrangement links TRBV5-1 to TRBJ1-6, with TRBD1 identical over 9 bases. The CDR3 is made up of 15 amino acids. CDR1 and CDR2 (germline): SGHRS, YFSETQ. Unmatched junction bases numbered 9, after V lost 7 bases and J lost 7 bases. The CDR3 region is CASEHPGTGNSPLHF. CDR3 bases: TGCGCCAGCGAACACCCCGGGACAGGGAATTCACCCCTCCACTTT.

For the CDR3, the DNA is TGTGCCTGCTCGAAAGGACAGGGAGGGATTGAGACCCAGTACTTC. Translating gives CACSKGQGGIETQYF. The rearrangement links TRBV30 to TRBJ2-5; TRBD1 is a possible D gene (8 bases). V was pared by 6 bases and J by 5 bases, with 22 bases between. Germline loops: CDR1 GTSNPN, CDR2 SVGIG (reference sequence). This CDR3 spans 15 amino acids. Supplemented by reference TRBV30 and TRBJ2-5, the full variable domain reads SQTIHQWPATLVQPVGSPLSLECTVEGTSNPNLYWYRQAAGRGLQLLFYSVGIGQISSEVPQNLSASRPQDRQFILSSKKLLLSDSGFYLCACSKGQGGIETQYFGPGTRLLVL.

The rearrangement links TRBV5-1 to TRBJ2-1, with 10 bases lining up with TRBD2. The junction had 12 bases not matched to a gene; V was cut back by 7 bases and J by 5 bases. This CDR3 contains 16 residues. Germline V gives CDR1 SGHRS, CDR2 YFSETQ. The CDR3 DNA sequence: TGCGCCAGCGCGACAACAATAGCGGGGGGACACAATGAGCAGTTCTTC. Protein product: CASATTIAGGHNEQFF.

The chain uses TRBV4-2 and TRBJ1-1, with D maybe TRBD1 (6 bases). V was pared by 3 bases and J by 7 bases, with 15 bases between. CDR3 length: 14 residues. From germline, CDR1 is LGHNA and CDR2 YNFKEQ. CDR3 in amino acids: CASSHEGGAVEAFF. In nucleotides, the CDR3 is TGTGCCAGCAGCCACGAGGGGGGGGCGGTTGAAGCTTTCTTT.

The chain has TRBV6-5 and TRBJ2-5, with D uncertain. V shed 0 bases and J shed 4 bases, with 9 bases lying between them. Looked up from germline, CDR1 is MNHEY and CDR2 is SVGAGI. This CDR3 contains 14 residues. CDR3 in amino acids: CASSYSRLSETQYF. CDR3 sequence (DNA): TGTGCCAGCAGTTACTCTCGTTTATCAGAGACCCAGTACTTC.

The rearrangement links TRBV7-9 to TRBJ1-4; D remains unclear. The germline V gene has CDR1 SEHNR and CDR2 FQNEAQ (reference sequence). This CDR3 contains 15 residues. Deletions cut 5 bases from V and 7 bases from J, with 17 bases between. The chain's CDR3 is CASSISTIQAEKLFF. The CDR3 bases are TGTGCCAGCAGCATATCGACTATCCAAGCTGAAAAACTGTTTTTT.

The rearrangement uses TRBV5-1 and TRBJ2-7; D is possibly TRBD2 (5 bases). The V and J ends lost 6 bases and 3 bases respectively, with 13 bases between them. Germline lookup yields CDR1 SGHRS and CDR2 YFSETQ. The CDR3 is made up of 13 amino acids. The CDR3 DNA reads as TGCGCCAGCAACTCGGCGGGTTACTACGAGCAGTACTTC. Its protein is CASNSAGYYEQYF. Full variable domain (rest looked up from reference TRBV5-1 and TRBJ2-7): KAGVTQTPRYLIKTRGQQVTLSCSPISGHRSVSWYQQTPGQGLQFLFEYFSETQRNKGNFPGRFSGRQFSNSRSEMNVSTLELGDSALYLCASNSAGYYEQYFGPGTRLTVT.

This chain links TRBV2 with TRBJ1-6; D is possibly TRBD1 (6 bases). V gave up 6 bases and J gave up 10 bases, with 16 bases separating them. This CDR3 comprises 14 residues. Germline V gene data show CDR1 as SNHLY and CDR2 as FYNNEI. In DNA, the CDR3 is TGTGCCAGCAGGAGGACAGACCAGTTCTCACCCCTCCACTTT. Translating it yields CASRRTDQFSPLHF. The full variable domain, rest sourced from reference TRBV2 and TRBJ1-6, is EPEVTQTPSHQVTQMGQEVILRCVPISNHLYFYWYRQILGQKVEFLVSFYNNEISEKSEIFDDQFSVERPDGSNFTLKIRSTKLEDSAMYFCASRRTDQFSPLHFGNGTRLTVT.

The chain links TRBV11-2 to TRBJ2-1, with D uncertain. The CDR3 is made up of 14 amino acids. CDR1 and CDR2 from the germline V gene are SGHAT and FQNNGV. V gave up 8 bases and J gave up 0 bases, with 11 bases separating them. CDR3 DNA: TGTGCCAGCCTTCCTACAAACTCCTACAATGAGCAGTTCTTC. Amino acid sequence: CASLPTNSYNEQFF.

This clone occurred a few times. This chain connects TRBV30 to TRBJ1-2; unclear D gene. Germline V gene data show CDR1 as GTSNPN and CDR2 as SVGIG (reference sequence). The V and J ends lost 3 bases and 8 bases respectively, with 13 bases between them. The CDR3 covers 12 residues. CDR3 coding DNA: TGTGCCTGGAGCGCGTGGACGGGCGGCTACACCTTC. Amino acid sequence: CAWSAWTGGYTF.

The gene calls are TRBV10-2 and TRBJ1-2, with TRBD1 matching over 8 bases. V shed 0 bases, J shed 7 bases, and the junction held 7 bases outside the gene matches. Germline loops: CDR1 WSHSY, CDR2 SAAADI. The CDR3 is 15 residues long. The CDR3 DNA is TGCGCCAGCAGTGAGTCTCGGCAGGGGGCTGGTGGCTACACCTTC. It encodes CASSESRQGAGGYTF.

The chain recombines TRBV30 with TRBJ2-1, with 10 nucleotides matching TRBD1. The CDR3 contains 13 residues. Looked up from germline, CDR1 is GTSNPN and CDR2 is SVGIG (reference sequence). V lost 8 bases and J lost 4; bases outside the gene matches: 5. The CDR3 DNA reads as TGTGCCACGGACAGGGGGACTTACAATGAGCAGTTCTTC. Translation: CATDRGTYNEQFF.

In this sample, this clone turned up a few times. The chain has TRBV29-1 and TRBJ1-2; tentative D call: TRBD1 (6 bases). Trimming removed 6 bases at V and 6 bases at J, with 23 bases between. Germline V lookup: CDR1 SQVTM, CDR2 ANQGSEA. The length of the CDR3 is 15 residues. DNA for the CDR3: TGCAGCGTGCCAAACGGAGGGGGTAGGGTCCATGGCTACACCTTC. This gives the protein CSVPNGGGRVHGYTF.

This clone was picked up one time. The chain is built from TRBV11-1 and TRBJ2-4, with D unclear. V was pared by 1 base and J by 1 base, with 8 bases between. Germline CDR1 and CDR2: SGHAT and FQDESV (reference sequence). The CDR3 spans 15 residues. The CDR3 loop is CASSLVGRAKNIQYF. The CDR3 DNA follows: TGTGCCAGCAGCTTAGTTGGGCGCGCCAAAAACATTCAGTACTTC.

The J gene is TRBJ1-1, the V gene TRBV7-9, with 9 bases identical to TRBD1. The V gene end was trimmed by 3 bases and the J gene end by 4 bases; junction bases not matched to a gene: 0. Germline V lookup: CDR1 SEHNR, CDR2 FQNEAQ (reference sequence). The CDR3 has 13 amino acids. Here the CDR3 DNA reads TGTGCCAGCAGCTTGACAGGGGGCACTGAAGCTTTCTTT. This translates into CASSLTGGTEAFF.

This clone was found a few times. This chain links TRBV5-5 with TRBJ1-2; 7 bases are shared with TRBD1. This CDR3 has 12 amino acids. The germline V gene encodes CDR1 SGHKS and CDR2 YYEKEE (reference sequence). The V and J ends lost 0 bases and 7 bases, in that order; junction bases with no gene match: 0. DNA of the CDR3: TGTGCCAGCAGCTTGGGACAGGGTGGCTACACCTTC. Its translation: CASSLGQGGYTF.

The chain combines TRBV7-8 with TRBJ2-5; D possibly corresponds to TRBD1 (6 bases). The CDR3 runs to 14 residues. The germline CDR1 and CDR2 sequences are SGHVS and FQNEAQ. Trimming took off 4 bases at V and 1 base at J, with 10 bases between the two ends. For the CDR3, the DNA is TGTGCCAGCAGCTCCCGGACAGCCCAAGAGACCCAGTACTTC. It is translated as CASSSRTAQETQYF.